These T cell receptor beta chains were read from a single sample in a study of T cell responses to AZD1222 COVID-19 vaccine. The protocol was immunoSEQ multiplex PCR, while the TCRdb copy is restricted to in-frame clones and leaves out a portion. In the table there are approximately 64,000 clones, 65% to 85% of which are singletons. Sequenced material: peripheral blood, taken on day 0 of AZD1222 vaccination. The receptor source for this set is an adult in good health. CDR3s include the opening cysteine and the closing phenylalanine or tryptophan. The D gene is left open where the match is weak. Some rows have no size entry. The others give once, few or many, or a class for an expanded clone.

>TRBJ1-4|-|14|-|TRBV6-5
CASSYSGMGEKLFF
TGTGCCAGCAGTTACTCGGGGATGGGGGAAAAACTGTTTTTT
>TRBJ1-2|-|10|-|TRBV29-1
CSVEDNGYTF
TGCAGCGTTGAAGACAATGGCTACACCTTC
>TRBJ1-1|-|15|-|TRBV28
CASSFWGSMNTEAFF
TGTGCCAGCAGTTTTTGGGGCAGTATGAACACTGAAGCTTTCTTT
>TRBJ2-7|-|11|-|TRBV7-2
CASTGRHEQYF
TGTGCCAGCACAGGGAGGCACGAGCAGTACTTC
>TRBJ1-1|-|11|-|TRBV7-9
CASSLNTEAFF
TGTGCCAGCAGCCTGAACACTGAAGCTTTCTTT
>TRBJ1-1|TRBD1|14|few|TRBV7-9
CASSPGTVNTEAFF
TGTGCCAGCAGCCCCGGGACAGTAAACACTGAAGCTTTCTTT
>TRBJ2-1|-|12|-|TRBV12-3/TRBV12-4
CASGRAIREQFF
TGTGCCAGCGGGCGGGCCATCCGCGAGCAGTTCTTC
>TRBJ2-1|TRBD2|15|-|TRBV7-2
CASSFVAGPYNEQFF
TGTGCCAGCAGCTTTGTAGCGGGCCCATACAATGAGCAGTTCTTC
>TRBJ1-5|-|14|-|TRBV30
CAWSAGEGNQPQHF
TGTGCCTGGAGTGCAGGGGAAGGCAATCAGCCCCAGCATTTT
>TRBJ1-5|-|13|once|TRBV12-3/TRBV12-4
CASSFTAGQPQHF
TGTGCCAGCAGTTTTACGGCGGGTCAGCCCCAGCATTTT
>TRBJ2-7|-|16|-|TRBV5-1
CASSSAAFQLFYEQYF
TGCGCCAGCAGCTCTGCGGCCTTTCAATTATTCTACGAGCAGTACTTC
>TRBJ1-1|-|15|-|TRBV10-3
CAISEPESGNTEAFF
TGTGCCATCAGTGAGCCTGAGTCGGGGAACACTGAAGCTTTCTTT
>TRBJ2-3|-|14|once|TRBV19
CASSRIHLTDTQYF
TGTGCCAGTAGTCGGATCCACCTCACAGATACGCAGTATTTT
>TRBJ1-4|-|15|-|TRBV9
CASSVRAQGGEKLFF
TGTGCCAGCAGCGTAAGGGCCCAGGGTGGTGAAAAACTGTTTTTT
>TRBJ2-1|-|13|once|TRBV6-4
CASSDSSNNEQFF
TGTGCCAGCAGTGATTCAAGCAACAATGAGCAGTTCTTC
>TRBJ1-5|-|15|-|TRBV9
CASSPYGDSNQPQHF
TGTGCCAGCAGCCCCTACGGGGATAGCAATCAGCCCCAGCATTTT
>TRBJ1-6|-|17|-|TRBV29-1
CSVEDRGRSSYNSPLHF
TGCAGCGTTGAAGATAGGGGCAGGAGCTCCTATAATTCACCCCTCCACTTT
>TRBJ1-6|-|15|-|TRBV4-3
CASSQDWDGQGSLHF
TGCGCCAGCAGCCAAGATTGGGACGGGCAGGGTTCCCTCCACTTT